Listed below are T cell receptor beta chains from one sample, sequenced in a study of T cell changes during pregnancy in multiple sclerosis. The assay was immunoSEQ multiplex PCR, and TCRdb's table has in-frame clones only and misses some. Of 45,000 to 55,000 clones in the sample, about nine tenths were seen once. The material was CD4+ T cells from peripheral blood mononuclear cells, obtained in the second trimester of pregnancy. These TCRs come from a female donor with multiple sclerosis, enrolled in a pregnancy study. Each CDR3 is given with its conserved first and last residue. Fields, in order: V gene, J gene, clone size, D gene, CDR3 protein, CDR3 DNA. The D gene is left open where the match is weak. Some rows have no size entry. The others give once, few or many, or a class for an expanded clone.

TRBV7-2,TRBJ2-4,NA,NA,CASSLDRENIQYF,TGTGCCAGCAGCTTAGACAGGGAGAACATTCAGTACTTC
TRBV11-2,TRBJ1-5,NA,NA,CASSFMRNQPQHF,TGTGCCAGCAGCTTCATGCGGAATCAGCCCCAGCATTTT
TRBV10-3,TRBJ2-2,NA,NA,CAISEEGGELFF,TGTGCCATATCTGAGGAAGGCGGGGAGCTGTTTTTT
TRBV9,TRBJ2-7,NA,TRBD1,CASSVGQGSEQYF,TGTGCCAGCAGCGTGGGACAGGGAAGCGAGCAGTACTTC
TRBV19,TRBJ2-1,NA,NA,CASSIGRQGEQFF,TGTGCCAGTAGTATAGGGCGGCAGGGTGAGCAGTTCTTC
TRBV19,TRBJ2-5,NA,NA,CASTPRDQETQYF,TGTGCCAGTACCCCCCGAGACCAAGAGACCCAGTACTTC
TRBV28,TRBJ1-4,once,NA,CASTSGGGTEKLFF,TGTGCCAGCACGTCGGGGGGAGGGACTGAAAAACTGTTTTTT
TRBV19,TRBJ1-1,NA,NA,CASSMAGGGTEAFF,TGTGCCAGTAGTATGGCAGGTGGGGGGACTGAAGCTTTCTTT
TRBV5-1,TRBJ2-2,NA,TRBD1,CASSLGPGQGSGELFF,TGCGCCAGCAGCTTGGGACCGGGACAGGGTTCCGGGGAGCTGTTTTTT
TRBV2,TRBJ1-2,NA,TRBD1,CASSRGQGANYGYTF,TGTGCCAGCAGTAGGGGACAGGGGGCGAACTATGGCTACACCTTC
TRBV28,TRBJ1-2,NA,NA,CASSLSNQGRGYTF,TGTGCCAGCAGTTTATCCAATCAGGGTCGAGGCTACACCTTC
TRBV5-6,TRBJ2-1,few,NA,CASSLVGQNYNEQFF,TGTGCCAGCAGCTTGGTTGGACAGAACTACAATGAGCAGTTCTTC
TRBV6-5,TRBJ1-2,NA,NA,CASSPTAEGGYTF,TGTGCCAGCAGTCCGACGGCCGAGGGTGGCTACACCTTC
TRBV5-4,TRBJ2-7,NA,TRBD1,CASSRDRGRLEQYF,TGTGCCAGCAGCCGGGACAGGGGCCGGTTGGAGCAGTACTTC
TRBV11-3,TRBJ2-1,NA,NA,CASSLVSSNEQFF,TGTGCCAGCAGCTTAGTATCCAGCAATGAGCAGTTCTTC
TRBV7-9,TRBJ1-2,NA,TRBD1,CASSRTGIHGYTF,TGTGCCAGCAGTAGGACAGGGATACATGGCTACACCTTC
TRBV9,TRBJ1-2,NA,TRBD1,CASSVASSGTVYGYTF,TGTGCCAGCAGCGTAGCTTCTTCGGGGACAGTCTATGGCTACACCTTC
TRBV21-1,TRBJ2-7,NA,NA,CASSKDASEQYF,TGTGCCAGCAGCAAAGACGCCAGCGAGCAGTACTTC
TRBV4-1,TRBJ2-3,NA,TRBD2,CASSQERTSGDTQYF,TGCGCCAGCAGCCAAGAGCGGACTAGCGGGGATACGCAGTATTTT
TRBV19,TRBJ1-2,once,TRBD1,CASRRPGQGDYGYTF,TGTGCCAGTAGGAGACCGGGACAGGGAGACTATGGCTACACCTTC
TRBV9,TRBJ2-4,NA,NA,CASSVSGRENIQYF,TGTGCCAGCAGCGTTTCAGGCAGGGAAAACATTCAGTACTTC
TRBV5-1,TRBJ1-2,NA,NA,CASSERGSYGYTF,TGCGCCAGCAGCGAAAGGGGGTCTTATGGCTACACCTTC
TRBV18,TRBJ2-3,NA,TRBD2,CASSPSGLAGSTDTQYF,TGTGCCAGCTCACCCTCAGGACTAGCGGGGAGCACAGATACGCAGTATTTT
TRBV5-1,TRBJ2-5,NA,TRBD2,CASSLVSSGRKQETQYF,TGCGCCAGCAGCTTGGTTTCCAGCGGGAGGAAGCAAGAGACCCAGTACTTC
TRBV5-4,TRBJ2-7,NA,TRBD1,CASSSGQDVYEQYF,TGTGCCAGCAGCTCGGGACAGGATGTCTACGAGCAGTACTTC
TRBV5-1,TRBJ2-7,NA,NA,CASSLSPRGYEQYF,TGCGCCAGCAGCTTGTCTCCCCGGGGCTACGAGCAGTACTTC
TRBV28,TRBJ2-3,once,TRBD1,CASSQGADTQYF,TGTGCCAGCAGTCAGGGGGCGGATACGCAGTATTTT
TRBV9,TRBJ1-2,NA,TRBD1,CASSVDRGGYGYTF,TGTGCCAGCAGCGTAGACAGGGGTGGCTATGGCTACACCTTC
TRBV29-1,TRBJ2-1,NA,TRBD1,CSVHRDRGYDEQFF,TGCAGCGTTCACCGGGACAGGGGGTATGATGAGCAGTTCTTC
TRBV4-2,TRBJ1-5,NA,TRBD1,CASSQVRGGESYQPQHF,TGTGCCAGCAGCCAAGTACGAGGGGGCGAATCCTATCAGCCCCAGCATTTT
TRBV29-1,TRBJ2-7,once,NA,CSVGPSHEQYF,TGCAGCGTTGGTCCAAGCCACGAGCAGTACTTC
TRBV5-1,TRBJ2-1,few,TRBD2,CASSLNPSGVYNEQFF,TGCGCCAGCAGCTTGAATCCTAGCGGGGTTTACAATGAGCAGTTCTTC
TRBV5-1,TRBJ1-1,NA,TRBD1,CASSLVSGGFMNTEAFF,TGCGCCAGCAGCTTGGTCTCAGGGGGCTTTATGAACACTGAAGCTTTCTTT
TRBV5-6,TRBJ2-7,NA,NA,CASSLYSEWAGAPYEQYF,TGTGCCAGCAGCTTGTATAGTGAATGGGCAGGCGCCCCCTACGAGCAGTACTTC
TRBV19,TRBJ2-5,NA,TRBD1,CASSPPDRQETQYF,TGTGCCAGTAGTCCTCCGGACAGGCAAGAGACCCAGTACTTC
TRBV5-1,TRBJ2-3,NA,NA,CASSLVATQYF,TGCGCCAGCAGCTTGGTAGCTACGCAGTATTTT